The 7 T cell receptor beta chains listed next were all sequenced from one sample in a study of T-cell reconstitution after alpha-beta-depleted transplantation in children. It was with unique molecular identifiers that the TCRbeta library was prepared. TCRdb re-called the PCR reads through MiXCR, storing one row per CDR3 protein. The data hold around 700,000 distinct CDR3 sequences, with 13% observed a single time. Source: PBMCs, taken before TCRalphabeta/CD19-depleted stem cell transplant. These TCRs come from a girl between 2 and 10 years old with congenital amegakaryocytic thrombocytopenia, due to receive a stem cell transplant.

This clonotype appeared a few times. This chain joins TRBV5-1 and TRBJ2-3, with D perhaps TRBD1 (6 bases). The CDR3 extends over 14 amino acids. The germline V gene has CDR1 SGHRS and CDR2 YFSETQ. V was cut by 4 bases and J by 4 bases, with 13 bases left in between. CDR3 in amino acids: CASSPDSRPDTQYF. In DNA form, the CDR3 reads TGCGCCAGCAGCCCGGACAGCCGCCCAGATACGCAGTATTTT.

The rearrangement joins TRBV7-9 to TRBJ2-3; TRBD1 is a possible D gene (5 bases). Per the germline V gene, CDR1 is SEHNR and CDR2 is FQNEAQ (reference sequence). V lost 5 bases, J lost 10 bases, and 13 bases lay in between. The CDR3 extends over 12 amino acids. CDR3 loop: CASSLKQGSQYF. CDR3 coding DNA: TGTGCCAGCAGCCTCAAGCAGGGATCGCAGTATTTT.

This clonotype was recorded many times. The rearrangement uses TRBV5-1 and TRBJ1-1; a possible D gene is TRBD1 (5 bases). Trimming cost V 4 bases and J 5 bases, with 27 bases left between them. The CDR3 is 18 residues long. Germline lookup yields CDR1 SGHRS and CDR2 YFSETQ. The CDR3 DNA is TGCGCCAGCAGCGTTTCAATTTGGGAGGGGACCCTAAAAACTGAAGCTTTCTTT. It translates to CASSVSIWEGTLKTEAFF. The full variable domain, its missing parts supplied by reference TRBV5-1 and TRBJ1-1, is KAGVTQTPRYLIKTRGQQVTLSCSPISGHRSVSWYQQTPGQGLQFLFEYFSETQRNKGNFPGRFSGRQFSNSRSEMNVSTLELGDSALYLCASSVSIWEGTLKTEAFFGQGTRLTVV.

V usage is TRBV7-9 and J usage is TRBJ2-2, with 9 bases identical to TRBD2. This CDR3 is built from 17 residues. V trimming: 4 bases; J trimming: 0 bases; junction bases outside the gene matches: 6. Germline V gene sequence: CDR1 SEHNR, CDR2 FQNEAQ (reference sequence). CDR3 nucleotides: TGTGCCAGCAGCTCGCTGACTAGCGGAACGAACACCGGGGAGCTGTTTTTT. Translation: CASSSLTSGTNTGELFF.

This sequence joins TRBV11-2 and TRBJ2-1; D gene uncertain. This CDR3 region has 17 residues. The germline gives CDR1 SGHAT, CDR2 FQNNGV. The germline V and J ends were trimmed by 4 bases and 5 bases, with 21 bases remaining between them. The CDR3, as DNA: TGTGCCAGCAGCTCCCCCGGCGGCTTCCTTGGGGACAATGAGCAGTTCTTC. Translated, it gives CASSSPGGFLGDNEQFF.

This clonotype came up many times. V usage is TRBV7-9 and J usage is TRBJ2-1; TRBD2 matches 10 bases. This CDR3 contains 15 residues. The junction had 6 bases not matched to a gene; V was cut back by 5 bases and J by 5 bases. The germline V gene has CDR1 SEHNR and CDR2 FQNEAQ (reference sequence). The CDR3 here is CASSPSGSSNNEQFF. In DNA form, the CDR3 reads TGTGCCAGCAGCCCTAGCGGGAGTTCGAACAATGAGCAGTTCTTC. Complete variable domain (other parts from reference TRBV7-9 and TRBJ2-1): DTGVSQNPRHKITKRGQNVTFRCDPISEHNRLYWYRQTLGQGPEFLTYFQNEAQLEKSRLLSDRFSAERPKGSFSTLEIQRTEQGDSAMYLCASSPSGSSNNEQFFGPGTRLTVL.

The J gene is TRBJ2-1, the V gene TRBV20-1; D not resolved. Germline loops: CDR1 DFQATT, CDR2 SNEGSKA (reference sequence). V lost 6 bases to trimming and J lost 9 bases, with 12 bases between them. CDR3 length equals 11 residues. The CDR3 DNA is TGCAGTGCCCGCCGGGTCGCTGAGCAGTTCTTC. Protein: CSARRVAEQFF.